This T cell receptor (beta chain) is from a study of OX40 agonist ivuxolimab in advanced cancers. Study at large: Partial responses occurred in Three dose-escalation patients, one with hepatocellular carcinoma and two with cutaneous melanoma.

Here immunoSEQ multiplex PCR was the method, and the copy in TCRdb shows in-frame clones only, minus some. The sample yields approximately 60,000 clones, over 65% seen once. Study findings and constraints: Clonal expansion was among the lowest in partial responders at 0.1-3.0 mg/kg, especially CD8+. More expanded clones were found, on average, in CD8+ than in CD4+ T cells.

The germline V gene encodes CDR1 GTSNPN and CDR2 SVGIG (reference sequence). V lost 2 bases to trimming and J lost 7 bases, with 14 bases between them. There are 14 residues in the CDR3. With regard to this clone: No antigen is known for it.

The sequenced sample was CD4+ or CD8+ T cells sorted from blood, obtained in a trial of the OX40 agonist ivuxolimab. This clonotype was sampled from an adult with an advanced solid tumor such as melanoma, head and neck, liver or kidney cancer. The J gene is TRBJ2-2, the V gene TRBV30, with D perhaps matching TRBD1 (5 bases). The CDR3 loop reads CAWSKVRGGGELFF. The CDR3 nucleotides are TGTGCCTGGAGTAAAGTAAGGGGTGGCGGGGAGCTGTTTTTT.